Below are 9 T cell receptor beta chains sequenced from a single sample in a study of human T cells and chemical hapten exposure (dated by TCRdb to 2020 to 2023). Read against the paper, the sample's time point label means: patch test 1, 2 weeks after DPC sensitization. The treatment or condition label, read with the paper, signifies: therapeutic diphenylcyclopropenone sensitization with weekly scalp DPC. The receptor library was made with RACE. For sequencing, a NextSeq 500 was employed. In TCRdb, the public reads were trimmed at Q25 with fastp and aligned with MiXCR, with productive beta chains retained. Every CDR3 protein is listed once, alongside the most common genes and DNA of its rows. The sample records nearly 80,000 distinct CDR3 sequences, around a tenth of which are singletons. Under 1.5% of the sample goes to the ten largest clones. This material consisted of whole blood, taken in connection with sensitization to the hapten diphenylcyclopropenone (DPC). The receptors originated from a woman aged 50 to 60 with alopecia areata. Some clones in this sample may be carry-over from other donors' samples.

This clonotype has just a few counts. V and J are TRBV11-3 and TRBJ2-1; weak D call: TRBD1 (7 bases). Germline CDR1 SGHNT, CDR2 YENEEA. CDR3 length equals 15 residues. The V end lost 11 bases, the J end lost 4 bases, and 21 bases lay between the germline ends. The CDR3: CASQGGRSMYNEQFF. DNA of the CDR3: TGTGCCTCCCAGGGGGGACGGTCTATGTACAATGAGCAGTTCTTC.

This clonotype was seen ten or more times. This chain links TRBV6-5 with TRBJ1-6; the D gene is possibly TRBD1 (5 bases). Per germline, CDR1 MNHEY and CDR2 SVGAGI. The CDR3 sequence is 15 residues long. The germline V and J ends were trimmed by 5 bases and 7 bases, with 15 bases remaining between them. CDR3: CASSETRGTNSPLHF. DNA of the CDR3: TGTGCCAGCAGTGAGACCCGGGGGACCAATTCACCCCTCCACTTT.

This clonotype was seen only a few times. The V call is TRBV12-3 or TRBV12-4, the J call TRBJ2-1; 12 bases fit TRBD2. Trimming cost V 5 bases and J 8 bases; bases outside gene matches: 13. This CDR3 has 17 amino acids. The chain's CDR3 is CASSPPARLAGGDEQFF. Written as DNA, the CDR3 is TGTGCCAGCAGTCCCCCGGCTCGGCTAGCGGGAGGGGATGAGCAGTTCTTC.

The chain couples TRBV29-1 to TRBJ2-3, with D uncertain. Trimming took off 3 bases at V and 0 bases at J, with 7 bases between the two ends. The germline CDR1 and CDR2 sequences are SQVTM and ANQGSEA. This CDR3 has 13 amino acids. The CDR3 is CSVDPTSTDTQYF. Written as DNA, the CDR3 is TGCAGCGTTGACCCGACTAGCACAGATACGCAGTATTTT.

This chain connects TRBV30 to TRBJ1-5; D is unclear. The CDR3 has 13 residues. The germline V gene encodes CDR1 GTSNPN and CDR2 SVGIG (reference sequence). V shed 2 bases and J shed 4 bases, with 9 bases lying between them. This CDR3 is CAWSRQANQPQHF. DNA for the CDR3: TGTGCCTGGAGTAGGCAGGCTAATCAGCCCCAGCATTTT.

This clonotype was seen repeatedly, ten times or more. DNA of the CDR3: TGCAGCGTGGGGATGTCTAGCAATCAGCCCCAGCATTTT. This codes for CSVGMSSNQPQHF. The rearrangement uses TRBV29-1 and TRBJ1-5; D not certain. The CDR3 length is 13 residues. Trimming shortened V by 6 bases and J by 0 bases, and 9 bases separated the two germline ends. Germline-derived CDR1 and CDR2 are SQVTM and ANQGSEA.

This clonotype came up a few times. The chain employs TRBV18 and TRBJ1-1; 10 positions match TRBD1. V trimming: 1 base; J trimming: 0 bases; junction bases outside the gene matches: 5. The CDR3 runs 17 residues. From germline, CDR1 is KGHSH and CDR2 LQKENI. DNA of the CDR3: TGTGCCAGCTCACCACTCTCGGGACAGGGGATGAACACTGAAGCTTTCTTT. Its translation is CASSPLSGQGMNTEAFF.

This clonotype showed up just a few times. The V and J genes are TRBV12-3 or TRBV12-4 and TRBJ1-1; tentative D call: TRBD1 (6 bases). Trimming removed 8 bases at V and 4 bases at J, with 17 bases between. The CDR3 covers 14 residues. The CDR3 sequence is CASDSAGVITEAFF. The CDR3 DNA is TGTGCCAGCGATTCGGCAGGGGTCATCACTGAAGCTTTCTTT.

This clonotype has only a few counts. The genes are TRBV6-5 and TRBJ2-1; TRBD1 is a possible D gene (6 bases). Germline values: CDR1 MNHEY, CDR2 SVGAGI. V was trimmed by 0 bases and J by 6 bases, leaving 15 bases between them. CDR3 length: 16 amino acids. CDR3 sequence: CASSYSGTGRGNEQFF. The CDR3 DNA follows: TGTGCCAGCAGTTACTCCGGGACGGGCAGGGGCAATGAGCAGTTCTTC.